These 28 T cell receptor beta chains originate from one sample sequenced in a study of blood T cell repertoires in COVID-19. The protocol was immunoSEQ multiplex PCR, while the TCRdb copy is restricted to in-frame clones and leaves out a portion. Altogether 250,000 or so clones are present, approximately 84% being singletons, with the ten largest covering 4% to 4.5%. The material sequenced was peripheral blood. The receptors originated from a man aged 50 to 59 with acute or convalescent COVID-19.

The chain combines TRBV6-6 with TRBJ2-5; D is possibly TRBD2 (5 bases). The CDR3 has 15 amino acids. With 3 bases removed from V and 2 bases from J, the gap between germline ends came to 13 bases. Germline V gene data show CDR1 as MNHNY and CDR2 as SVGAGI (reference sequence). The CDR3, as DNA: TGTGCCAGCAGTTATTTGGCGGGCTTACAAGAGACCCAGTACTTC. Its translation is CASSYLAGLQETQYF.

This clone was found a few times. The CDR3 DNA reads TGCGCCAGCAGCTCTAACGCAGGGGCTTTCGATGGCTACACCTTC. Translating gives CASSSNAGAFDGYTF. The chain joins TRBV5-1 to TRBJ1-2, with TRBD1 as a possible D gene (6 bases). The ends were cut back, 3 bases at V and 6 bases at J, with 18 bases in the middle. Germline CDR1 and CDR2: SGHRS and YFSETQ. CDR3 length equals 15 residues.

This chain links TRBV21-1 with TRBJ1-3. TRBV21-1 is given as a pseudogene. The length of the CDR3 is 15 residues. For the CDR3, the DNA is TGTGCCACCTCCGGAGAGGGGAGGGCTGGAAACACCATATATTTT. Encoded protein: CATSGEGRAGNTIYF.

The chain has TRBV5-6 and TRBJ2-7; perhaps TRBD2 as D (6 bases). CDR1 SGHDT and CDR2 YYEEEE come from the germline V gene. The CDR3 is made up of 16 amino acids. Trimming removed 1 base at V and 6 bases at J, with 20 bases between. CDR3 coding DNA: TGTGCCAGCAGCTTGCAGGAGGGAGTTGGTCTCTCCGAGCAGTACTTC. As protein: CASSLQEGVGLSEQYF.

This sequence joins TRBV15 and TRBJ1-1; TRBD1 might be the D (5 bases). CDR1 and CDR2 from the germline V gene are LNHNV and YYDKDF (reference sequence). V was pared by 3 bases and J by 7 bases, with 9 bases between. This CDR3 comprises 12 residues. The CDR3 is CATSSQGIEAFF. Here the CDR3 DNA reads TGTGCCACCAGCAGTCAGGGTATTGAAGCTTTCTTT.

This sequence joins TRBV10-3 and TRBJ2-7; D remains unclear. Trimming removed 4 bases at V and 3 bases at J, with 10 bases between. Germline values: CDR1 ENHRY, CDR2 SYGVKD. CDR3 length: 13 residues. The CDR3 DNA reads TGTGCCATCAGTGGGAGCGAGAACTACGAGCAGTACTTC. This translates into CAISGSENYEQYF.

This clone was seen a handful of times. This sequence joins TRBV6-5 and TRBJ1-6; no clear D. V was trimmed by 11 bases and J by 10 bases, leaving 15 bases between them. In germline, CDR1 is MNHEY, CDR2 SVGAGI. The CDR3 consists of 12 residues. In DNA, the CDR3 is TGTGCCGCTACCAAGGCCGGGTCACCCCTCCACTTT. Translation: CAATKAGSPLHF.

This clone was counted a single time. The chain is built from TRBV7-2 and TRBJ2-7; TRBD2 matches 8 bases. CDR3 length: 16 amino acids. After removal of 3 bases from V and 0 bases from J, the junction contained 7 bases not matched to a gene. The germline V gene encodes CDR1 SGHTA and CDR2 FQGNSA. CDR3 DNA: TGTGCCAGCAGCTTCCGGGAGGGCGGTGGCTCCTACGAGCAGTACTTC. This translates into CASSFREGGGSYEQYF. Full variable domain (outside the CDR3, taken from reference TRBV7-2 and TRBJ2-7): GAGVSQSPSNKVTEKGKDVELRCDPISGHTALYWYRQSLGQGLEFLIYFQGNSAPDKSGLPSDRFSAERTGGSVSTLTIQRTQQEDSAVYLCASSFREGGGSYEQYFGPGTRLTVT.

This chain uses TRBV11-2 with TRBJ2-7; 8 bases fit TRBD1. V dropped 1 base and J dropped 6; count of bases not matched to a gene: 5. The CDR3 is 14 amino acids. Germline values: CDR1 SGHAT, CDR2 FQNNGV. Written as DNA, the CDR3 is TGTGCCAGCAGCTTAGGCAGGGGGCTATTCGAGCAGTACTTC. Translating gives CASSLGRGLFEQYF.

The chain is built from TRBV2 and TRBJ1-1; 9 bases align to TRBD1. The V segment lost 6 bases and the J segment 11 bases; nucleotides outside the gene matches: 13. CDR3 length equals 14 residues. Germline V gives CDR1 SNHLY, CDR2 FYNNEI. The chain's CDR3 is CASRESWTGVPAFF. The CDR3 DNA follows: TGTGCCAGCAGAGAATCCTGGACAGGGGTTCCCGCTTTCTTT.

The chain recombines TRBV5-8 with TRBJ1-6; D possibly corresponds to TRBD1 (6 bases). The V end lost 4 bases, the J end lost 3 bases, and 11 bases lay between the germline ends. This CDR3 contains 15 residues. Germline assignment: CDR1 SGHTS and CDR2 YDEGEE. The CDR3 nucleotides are TGTGCCAGCAGCCCGTGGACAGTCTATAATTCACCCCTCCACTTT. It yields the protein CASSPWTVYNSPLHF.

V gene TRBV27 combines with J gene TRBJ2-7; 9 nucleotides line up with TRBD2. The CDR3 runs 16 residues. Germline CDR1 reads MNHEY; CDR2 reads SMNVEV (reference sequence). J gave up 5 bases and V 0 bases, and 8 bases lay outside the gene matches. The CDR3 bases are TGTGCCAGCAGTTTATCTGTAGCGGGGGCCTTTAACGAGCAGTACTTC. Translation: CASSLSVAGAFNEQYF.

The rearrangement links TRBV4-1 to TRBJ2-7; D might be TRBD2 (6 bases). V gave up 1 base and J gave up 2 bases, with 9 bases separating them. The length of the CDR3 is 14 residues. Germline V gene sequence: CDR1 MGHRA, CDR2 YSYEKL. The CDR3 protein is CASSQVRGPYEQYF. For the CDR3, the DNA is TGCGCCAGCAGCCAAGTGCGGGGACCCTACGAGCAGTACTTC.

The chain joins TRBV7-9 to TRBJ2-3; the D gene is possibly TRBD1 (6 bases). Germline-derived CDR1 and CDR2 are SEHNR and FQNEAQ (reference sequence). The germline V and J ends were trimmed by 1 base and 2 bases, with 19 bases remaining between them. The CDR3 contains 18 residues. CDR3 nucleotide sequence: TGTGCCAGCAGCTTAGAGAAGGGGGTGTATGGGGCCACAGATACGCAGTATTTT. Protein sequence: CASSLEKGVYGATDTQYF.

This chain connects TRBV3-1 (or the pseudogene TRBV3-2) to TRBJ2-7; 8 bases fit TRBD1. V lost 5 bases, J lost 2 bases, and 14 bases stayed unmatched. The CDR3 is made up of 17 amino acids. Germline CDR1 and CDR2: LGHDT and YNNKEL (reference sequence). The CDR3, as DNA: TGTGCCAGCAGCGCCGGGACAGGCGCTCCTAGAACCTACGAGCAGTACTTC. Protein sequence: CASSAGTGAPRTYEQYF.

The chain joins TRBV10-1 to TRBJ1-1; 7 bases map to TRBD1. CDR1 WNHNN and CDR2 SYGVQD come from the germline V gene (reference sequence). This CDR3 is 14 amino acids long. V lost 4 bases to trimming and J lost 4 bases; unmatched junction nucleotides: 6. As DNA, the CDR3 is TGCGCCAGCAGTGGAGACAGGGAAATCACTGAAGCTTTCTTT. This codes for CASSGDREITEAFF.

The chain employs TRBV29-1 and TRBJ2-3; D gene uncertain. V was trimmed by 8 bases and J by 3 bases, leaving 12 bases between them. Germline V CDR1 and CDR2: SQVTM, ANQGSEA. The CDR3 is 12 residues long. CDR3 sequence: CSLTEVTDTQYF. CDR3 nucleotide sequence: TGCAGCCTGACTGAGGTTACAGATACGCAGTATTTT.

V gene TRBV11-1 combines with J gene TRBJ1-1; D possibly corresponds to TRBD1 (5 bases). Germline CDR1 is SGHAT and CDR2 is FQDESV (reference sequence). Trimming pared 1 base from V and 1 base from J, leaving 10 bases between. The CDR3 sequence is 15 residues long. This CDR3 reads CASSLEQGTNTEAFF. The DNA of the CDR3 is TGTGCCAGCAGCTTAGAGCAGGGTACGAACACTGAAGCTTTCTTT.

The DNA for the CDR3 is TGTGCCAGTAGTATCCAACAGGTGAACACTGAAGCTTTCTTT. It encodes CASSIQQVNTEAFF. The chain has TRBV19 and TRBJ1-1; possible D gene TRBD1, 5 bases. V lost 3 bases and J 0 bases, leaving 8 bases between the germline ends. This CDR3 spans 14 amino acids. Germline V gene lookup returns CDR1 LNHDA and CDR2 SQIVND (reference sequence).

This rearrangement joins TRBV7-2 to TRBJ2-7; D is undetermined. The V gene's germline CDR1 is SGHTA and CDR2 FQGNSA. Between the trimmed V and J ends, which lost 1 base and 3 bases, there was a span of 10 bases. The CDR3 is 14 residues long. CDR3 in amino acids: CASSLVQLYYEQYF. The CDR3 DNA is TGTGCCAGCAGCTTAGTACAGCTATACTACGAGCAGTACTTC.

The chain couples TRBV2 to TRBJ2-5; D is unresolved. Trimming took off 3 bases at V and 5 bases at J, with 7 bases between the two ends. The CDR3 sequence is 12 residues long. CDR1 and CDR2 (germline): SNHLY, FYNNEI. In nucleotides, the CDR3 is TGTGCCAGCAGTGAGCCGGTGGAGACCCAGTACTTC. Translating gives CASSEPVETQYF.

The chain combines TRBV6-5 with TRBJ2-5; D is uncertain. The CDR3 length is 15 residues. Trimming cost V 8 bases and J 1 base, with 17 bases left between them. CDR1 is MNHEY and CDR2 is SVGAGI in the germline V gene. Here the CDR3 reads CASSVGPATQETQYF. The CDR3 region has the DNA TGTGCCAGCTCAGTTGGGCCGGCAACCCAAGAGACCCAGTACTTC.

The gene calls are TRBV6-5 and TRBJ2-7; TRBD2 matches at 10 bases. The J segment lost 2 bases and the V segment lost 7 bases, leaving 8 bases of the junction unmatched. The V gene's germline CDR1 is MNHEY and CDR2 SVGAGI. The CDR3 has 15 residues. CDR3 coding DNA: TGTGCCAGCACCCCCACTAGCGGGACAGCCTACGAGCAGTACTTC. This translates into CASTPTSGTAYEQYF.

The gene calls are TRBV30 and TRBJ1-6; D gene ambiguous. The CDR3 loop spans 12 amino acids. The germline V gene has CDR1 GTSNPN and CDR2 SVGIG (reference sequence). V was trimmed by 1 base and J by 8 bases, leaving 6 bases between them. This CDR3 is CAWSGVHSPLHF. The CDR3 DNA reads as TGTGCCTGGAGTGGAGTGCATTCACCCCTCCACTTT.

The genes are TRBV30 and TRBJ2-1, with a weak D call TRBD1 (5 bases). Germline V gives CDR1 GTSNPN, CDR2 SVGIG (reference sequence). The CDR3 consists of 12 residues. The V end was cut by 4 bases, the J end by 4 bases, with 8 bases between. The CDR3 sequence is CAWNDRYNEQFF. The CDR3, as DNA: TGTGCCTGGAATGACAGATACAATGAGCAGTTCTTC.

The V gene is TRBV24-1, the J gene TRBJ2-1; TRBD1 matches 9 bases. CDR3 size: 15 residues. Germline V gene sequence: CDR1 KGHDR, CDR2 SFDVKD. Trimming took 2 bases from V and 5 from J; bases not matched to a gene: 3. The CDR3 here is CATSDSGQGDNEQFF. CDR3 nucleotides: TGTGCCACCAGTGATTCGGGACAGGGTGACAATGAGCAGTTCTTC.

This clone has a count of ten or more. The CDR3 protein is CASSLGFGGGSDTQYF. CDR3 nucleotides: TGTGCCAGCAGCCTCGGCTTCGGCGGGGGGTCCGATACGCAGTATTTT. The chain has TRBV7-6 and TRBJ2-3; 8 bases line up with TRBD2. CDR1 and CDR2 (germline): SGHVS, FNYEAQ. This CDR3 region has 16 residues. With V trimmed by 5 bases and J by 6 bases, 13 bases remained unmatched.

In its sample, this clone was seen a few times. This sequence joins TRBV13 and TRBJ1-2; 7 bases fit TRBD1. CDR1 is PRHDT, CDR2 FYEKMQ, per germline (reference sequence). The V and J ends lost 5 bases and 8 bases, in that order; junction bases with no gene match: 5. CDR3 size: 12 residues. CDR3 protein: CASSPDRAGYTF. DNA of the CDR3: TGTGCCAGCAGCCCCGACAGGGCGGGCTACACCTTC.